A selection of T cell receptor beta chains follows, all from one sample in a study of CD8 T cells in ankylosing spondylitis. TCRdb re-called the 5' RACE reads through MiXCR, storing one row per CDR3 protein. The sample includes about 340,000 distinct CDR3 sequences, about 15% of them seen just once. Source material: blood, either unsorted or a sorted T cell fraction (not recorded which). Receptors originate from a male donor with ankylosing spondylitis or in good health (not recorded which). Both conserved end residues are part of each CDR3. D genes are given only for firm matches. Clone size is not always given. Where it is, it says once, few, many or a class for expanded clones.

>TRBV20-1|.|TRBJ2-2|.
CSAQAGASNPTGELFF
TGCAGTGCTCAGGCGGGGGCATCTAACCCCACCGGGGAGCTGTTTTTT
>TRBV20-1|few|TRBJ1-6|TRBD1
CSARGDSNSPLHF
TGCAGTGCTAGGGGGGACAGCAATTCACCCCTCCACTTT
>TRBV6-5|few|TRBJ1-4|TRBD1
CASSPSTGGMKKLFF
TGTGCCAGCAGTCCCTCGACAGGGGGGATGAAAAAACTGTTTTTT
>TRBV14|.|TRBJ1-5|.
CASSQDSRGPQHF
TGTGCCAGCAGCCAAGACAGCCGAGGGCCCCAGCATTTT
>TRBV4-1|.|TRBJ2-1|TRBD2
CASSHQNLAGGDSYNEQFF
TGCGCCAGCAGCCATCAAAATCTAGCGGGGGGAGATTCCTACAATGAGCAGTTCTTC
>TRBV5-1|.|TRBJ1-1|TRBD1
CASRGGQGPRTEAFF
TGCGCCAGCCGAGGAGGACAGGGCCCTAGGACTGAAGCTTTCTTT
>TRBV20-1|.|TRBJ2-4|.
CSAKTQLQNIQYF
TGCAGTGCGAAGACCCAACTGCAAAACATTCAGTACTTC
>TRBV5-1|.|TRBJ2-7|.
CASSLGIDEQYF
TGCGCCAGCAGCTTGGGGATAGACGAGCAGTACTTC
>TRBV20-1|many|TRBJ1-1|.
CSARDRLAEAFF
TGCAGTGCTAGAGATCGTTTAGCTGAAGCTTTCTTT
>TRBV12-3/TRBV12-4|.|TRBJ1-2|TRBD1
CASSFGGQGASYGYTF
TGTGCCAGCAGTTTCGGGGGACAGGGGGCAAGCTATGGCTACACCTTC
>TRBV27|.|TRBJ1-5|TRBD1
CASSFSGTGPFQPQHF
TGTGCCAGCAGTTTCTCTGGGACAGGGCCCTTTCAGCCCCAGCATTTT
>TRBV12-3/TRBV12-4|.|TRBJ2-5|TRBD2
CASKGRLAGAQETQYF
TGTGCTAGCAAGGGCCGGCTAGCGGGGGCCCAAGAGACCCAGTACTTC
>TRBV2|.|TRBJ2-5|.
CASSESNEKTQYF
TGTGCCAGCAGTGAAAGCAATGAAAAGACCCAGTACTTC
>TRBV5-1|few|TRBJ2-7|TRBD2
CASSLEASGLSYEQYF
TGCGCCAGCAGCTTGGAGGCTAGCGGTCTCTCCTACGAGCAGTACTTC
>TRBV9|few|TRBJ2-3|.
CASSVGSNTDTQYF
TGTGCCAGCAGCGTAGGAAGCAACACAGATACGCAGTATTTT
>TRBV5-1|.|TRBJ1-1|.
CASSLGSGMRGEAFF
TGCGCCAGCAGCTTGGGATCGGGGATGAGGGGTGAAGCTTTCTTT
>TRBV6-2/TRBV6-3|few|TRBJ2-2|TRBD1
CASTKGASNTGELFF
TGTGCCAGCACTAAGGGGGCCTCGAACACCGGGGAGCTGTTTTTT
>TRBV4-2|.|TRBJ2-1|TRBD2
CASSQVTLAGGTGNEQFF
TGTGCCAGCAGCCAAGTTACCCTAGCGGGGGGAACGGGTAATGAGCAGTTCTTC
>TRBV29-1|few|TRBJ2-7|.
CSVEGGGRGEQYF
TGCAGCGTTGAAGGAGGGGGGCGAGGCGAGCAGTACTTC
>TRBV12-3/TRBV12-4|.|TRBJ2-5|TRBD2
CASSFSRPGTSGRAFF
TGTGCCAGCAGTTTTTCCCGTCCCGGGACTAGCGGGAGGGCCTTCTTC
>TRBV12-3/TRBV12-4|.|TRBJ1-1|.
CASTLASRDTEAFF
TGTGCCAGCACCCTAGCCTCCCGGGACACTGAAGCTTTCTTT
>TRBV4-2|.|TRBJ2-3|TRBD2
CASSQVASGGDTQYF
TGTGCCAGCAGCCAAGTGGCTAGCGGGGGAGATACGCAGTATTTT
>TRBV2|.|TRBJ1-5|TRBD1
CASRGTGQGQPQHF
TGTGCCAGCAGGGGGACAGGGCAGGGTCAGCCCCAGCATTTT
>TRBV20-1|.|TRBJ2-5|.
CSARDRTAQETQYF
TGCAGTGCTAGAGATAGGACAGCCCAAGAGACCCAGTACTTC
>TRBV5-1|.|TRBJ2-7|.
CASSLDSRSYEQYF
TGCGCCAGCAGCTTGGACAGCCGGTCCTACGAGCAGTACTTC
>TRBV20-1|.|TRBJ1-2|TRBD1
CSAPDPYPTGDYYTF
TGCAGTGCTCCCGACCCCTATCCGACAGGGGATTACTACACCTTC